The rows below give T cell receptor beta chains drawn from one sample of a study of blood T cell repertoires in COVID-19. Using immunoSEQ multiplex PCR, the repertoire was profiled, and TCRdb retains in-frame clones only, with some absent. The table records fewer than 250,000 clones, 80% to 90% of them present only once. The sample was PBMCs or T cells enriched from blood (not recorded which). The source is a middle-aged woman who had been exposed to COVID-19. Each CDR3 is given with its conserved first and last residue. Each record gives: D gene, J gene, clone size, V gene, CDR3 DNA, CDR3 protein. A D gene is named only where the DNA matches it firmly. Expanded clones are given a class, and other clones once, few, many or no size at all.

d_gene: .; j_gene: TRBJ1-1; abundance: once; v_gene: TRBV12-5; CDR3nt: TGTGCTAGTGGTTTGTTAACGGGGGCTGAAGCTTTCTTT; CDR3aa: CASGLLTGAEAFF
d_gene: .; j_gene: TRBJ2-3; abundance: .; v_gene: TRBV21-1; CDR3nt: TGTGCCAGCAGCAAAGTGGTTAGCGGTGGCACAGATACGCAGTATTTT; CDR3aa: CASSKVVSGGTDTQYF
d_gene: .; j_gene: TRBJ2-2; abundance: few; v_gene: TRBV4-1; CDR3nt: TGCGCCAGCAGCCAAGATCTGGCAGGCGCGAACACCGGGGAGCTGTTTTTT; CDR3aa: CASSQDLAGANTGELFF
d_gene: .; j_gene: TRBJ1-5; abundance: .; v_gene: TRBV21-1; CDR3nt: TGTGCCAGCAGCAATATCGGACAGGCCAAAGCACCGTGGCGGAATCAGCCCCAGCATTTT; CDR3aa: CASSNIGQAKAPWRNQPQHF
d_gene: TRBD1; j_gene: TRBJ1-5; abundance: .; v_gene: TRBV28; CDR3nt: TGTGCCAGCACCATTGGGACAGCTAGCAATCAGCCCCAGCATTTT; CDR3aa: CASTIGTASNQPQHF
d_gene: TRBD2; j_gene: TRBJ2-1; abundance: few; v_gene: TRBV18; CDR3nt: TGTGCCAGCTCACCTGGGACTAGCGGGGGGAGCTCCTACAATGAGCAGTTCTTC; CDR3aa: CASSPGTSGGSSYNEQFF
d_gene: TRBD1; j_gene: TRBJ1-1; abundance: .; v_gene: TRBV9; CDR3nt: TGTGCCAGCAGCGCTCGACGGCAGGGGGACACTGAAGCTTTCTTT; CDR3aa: CASSARRQGDTEAFF
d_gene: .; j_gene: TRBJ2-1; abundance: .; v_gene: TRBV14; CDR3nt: TGTGCCAGCAGCCAAGATCGTTTCTCCGACAATGAGCAGTTCTTC; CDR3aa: CASSQDRFSDNEQFF
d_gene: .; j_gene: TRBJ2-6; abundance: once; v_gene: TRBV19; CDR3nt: TGTGCCAGTCGCAGAGGATCCTCTGGGGCCAACGTCCTGACTTTC; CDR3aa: CASRRGSSGANVLTF
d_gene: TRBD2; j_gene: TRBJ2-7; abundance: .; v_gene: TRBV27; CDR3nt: TGTGCCAGCACCTCTAGCGGCTACGAGCAGTACTTC; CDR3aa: CASTSSGYEQYF
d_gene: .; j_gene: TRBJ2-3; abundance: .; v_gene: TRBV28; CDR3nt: TGTGCCAGCGGGTCTAGAGCGACAGATACGCAGTATTTT; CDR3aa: CASGSRATDTQYF
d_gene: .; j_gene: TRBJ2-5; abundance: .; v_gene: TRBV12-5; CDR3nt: TGTGCTAGTGGTTTGGTATTTGAGGAGGGAAGCGGGACCCAGTACTTC; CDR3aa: CASGLVFEEGSGTQYF
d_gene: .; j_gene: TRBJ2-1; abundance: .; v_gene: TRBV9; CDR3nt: TGTGCCAGCAGCGCCCTAGGCACAGCGGTCAGCGATGAGCAGTTCTTC; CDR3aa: CASSALGTAVSDEQFF
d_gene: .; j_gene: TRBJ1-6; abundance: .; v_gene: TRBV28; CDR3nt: TGTGCCAGCAGTTTCGCGGCCCACAATTATAATTCACCCCTCCACTTT; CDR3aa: CASSFAAHNYNSPLHF
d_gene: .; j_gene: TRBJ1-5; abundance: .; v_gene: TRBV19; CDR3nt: TGTGCCAGTAGTAGTCGGGGGGATAGCAATCAGCCCCAGCATTTT; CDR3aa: CASSSRGDSNQPQHF
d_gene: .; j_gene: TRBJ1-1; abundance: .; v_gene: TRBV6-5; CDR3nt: TGTGCCAGCAGTTACAGCGCATTTACTACTGAAGCTTTCTTT; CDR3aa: CASSYSAFTTEAFF
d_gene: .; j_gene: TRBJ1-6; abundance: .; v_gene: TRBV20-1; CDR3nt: TGCAGTGCTAGGGAGTCACCCCTCCACTTT; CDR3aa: CSARESPLHF
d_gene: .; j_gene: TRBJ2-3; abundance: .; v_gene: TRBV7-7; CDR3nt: TGTGCCAGCAGCCAGGGGGGCCCCAGCACAGATACGCAGTATTTT; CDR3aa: CASSQGGPSTDTQYF
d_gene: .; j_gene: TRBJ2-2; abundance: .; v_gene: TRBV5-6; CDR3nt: TGTGCCAGCAGATCCGTTAGGGGATTCACCGGGGAGCTGTTTTTT; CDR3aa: CASRSVRGFTGELFF